This passage covers 18 T cell receptor beta chains from one sample sequenced in a study of cytomegalovirus exposure and HLA in healthy donors. Use of 60 Vbeta and 13 Jbeta primers characterized the PCR. Produced via immunoSEQ multiplex PCR; TCRdb's table is partial and in-frame only. The top ten hold approximately 2.5% of the sample, which has some 140,000 clones, under 75% seen once. Source material: PBMCs. All receptors come from a woman in her forties in good health and CMV-seronegative.

The gene calls are TRBV7-9 and TRBJ2-5, with TRBD2 identical over 9 bases. V lost 3 bases and J lost 5; bases outside the gene matches: 10. This CDR3 contains 16 residues. CDR1 is SEHNR, CDR2 FQNEAQ, per germline (reference sequence). CDR3 nucleotide sequence: TGTGCCAGCAGCTTGCTAATAGCGGGGGAGAGGGAGACCCAGTACTTC. This sequence encodes CASSLLIAGERETQYF.

The chain has TRBV5-1 and TRBJ1-2, with D hard to call. This CDR3 has 13 residues. With 0 bases removed from V and 6 bases from J, the gap between germline ends came to 9 bases. Germline lookup yields CDR1 SGHRS and CDR2 YFSETQ. The chain's CDR3 is CASSLAGVDGYTF. For the CDR3, the DNA is TGCGCCAGCAGCTTGGCCGGGGTAGATGGCTACACCTTC. The full variable domain, rest sourced from reference TRBV5-1 and TRBJ1-2, is KAGVTQTPRYLIKTRGQQVTLSCSPISGHRSVSWYQQTPGQGLQFLFEYFSETQRNKGNFPGRFSGRQFSNSRSEMNVSTLELGDSALYLCASSLAGVDGYTFGSGTRLTVV.

The chain carries TRBV19 and TRBJ1-1, with TRBD1 as a possible D gene (5 bases). V gave up 6 bases and J gave up 4 bases, with 12 bases separating them. This CDR3 spans 13 amino acids. Germline CDR1 LNHDA, CDR2 SQIVND (reference sequence). The CDR3 region has the DNA TGTGCCAGTAGGTTTGGGGGGAGCACTGAAGCTTTCTTT. Amino acids: CASRFGGSTEAFF. The full variable domain, with the rest looked up from reference TRBV19 and TRBJ1-1, is DGGITQSPKYLFRKEGQNVTLSCEQNLNHDAMYWYRQDPGQGLRLIYYSQIVNDFQKGDIAEGYSVSREKKESFPLTVTSAQKNPTAFYLCASRFGGSTEAFFGQGTRLTVV.

V is TRBV5-1 and J is TRBJ1-1; 9 positions match TRBD1. Germline lookup yields CDR1 SGHRS and CDR2 YFSETQ. There are 14 residues in the CDR3. V lost 3 bases, J lost 4 bases, and 4 bases stayed unmatched. Here the CDR3 DNA reads TGCGCCAGCAGCTGGGGGACAGGGACCACTGAAGCTTTCTTT. This codes for CASSWGTGTTEAFF.

The J gene is TRBJ2-3, the V gene TRBV7-3; 8 bases are a match to TRBD2. CDR1 is SGHTA and CDR2 is FQGTGA in the germline V gene. With 8 bases clipped from V and 0 bases from J, the junction kept 7 bases outside the gene matches. This CDR3 has 15 residues. This chain's CDR3 is CASSFGGASTDTQYF. CDR3 coding DNA: TGTGCCAGCTCTTTCGGGGGGGCTAGCACAGATACGCAGTATTTT.

Comments on this clone: In the same sample, other DNA sequences code for this CDR3. The rearrangement links TRBV6-5 to TRBJ1-6, with a weak D call TRBD1 (6 bases). The V gene's germline CDR1 is MNHEY and CDR2 SVGAGI. The V end lost 0 bases, the J end lost 7 bases, and 10 bases lay between the germline ends. The CDR3 runs to 15 residues. The CDR3 sequence: CASSYSRTVNSPLHF. The CDR3 bases are TGTGCCAGCAGTTACTCAAGGACAGTAAATTCACCCCTCCACTTT.

The chain links TRBV7-6 to TRBJ1-4, with 9 positions matching TRBD1. Trimming at V came to 3 bases and at J to 6 bases, leaving 8 bases not matched to a gene. The CDR3 spans 16 residues. Germline lookup yields CDR1 SGHVS and CDR2 FNYEAQ. CDR3 amino acids: CASSLPQGAEDEKLFF. For the CDR3, the DNA is TGTGCCAGCAGCTTGCCACAGGGGGCAGAAGATGAAAAACTGTTTTTT.

The sample holds one count of this clone. At the DNA level, this CDR3 is encoded by other sequences in the same sample as well. CDR3 sequence reads: CASSSTQGRNEKLFF. CDR3 nucleotide sequence: TGTGCCAGTAGCTCTACCCAGGGGAGAAATGAAAAACTGTTTTTT. The chain carries TRBV4-2 and TRBJ1-4; D possibly corresponds to TRBD1 (6 bases). The CDR3 consists of 15 residues. V was trimmed by 9 bases and J by 5 bases, leaving 19 bases between them. Germline values: CDR1 LGHNA, CDR2 YNFKEQ.

This clone was recorded a few times. The CDR3 sequence is CASSPLGPGQGTGELFF. CDR3 DNA sequence: TGCGCCAGCAGCCCCCTAGGGCCCGGTCAGGGAACCGGGGAGCTGTTTTTT. The J gene is TRBJ2-2, the V gene TRBV5-1, with a possible D match to TRBD1 (5 bases). The CDR3 consists of 17 residues. From germline, CDR1 is SGHRS and CDR2 YFSETQ. V lost 4 bases and J 5 bases, leaving 21 bases between the germline ends.

The CDR3 region has the DNA TGTGCCTGGACGCTGGACAGCAACTATGGCTACACCTTC. Translated, it gives CAWTLDSNYGYTF. The chain joins TRBV30 to TRBJ1-2; possibly TRBD1 for D (6 bases). Germline V gene lookup returns CDR1 GTSNPN and CDR2 SVGIG (reference sequence). V lost 4 bases to trimming and J lost 2 bases, with 11 bases between them. This CDR3 is built from 13 residues.

This clone appeared a few times. V usage is TRBV6-1 and J usage is TRBJ1-1, with D hard to call. This CDR3 has 14 amino acids. Germline V gives CDR1 MNHNS, CDR2 SASEGT. The V end was cut by 6 bases, the J end by 1 base, with 12 bases between. This chain's CDR3 is CASSLSIRNTEAFF. The CDR3 DNA follows: TGTGCCAGCAGCCTTAGCATCAGGAACACTGAAGCTTTCTTT.

With respect to this clone: At the DNA level, this CDR3 is encoded by other sequences in the same sample as well. The chain is built from TRBV2 and TRBJ1-5, with a tentative D call TRBD1 (5 bases). The CDR3 length is 14 residues. V gave up 4 bases and J gave up 1 base, with 8 bases separating them. Germline CDR1 is SNHLY and CDR2 is FYNNEI. CDR3: CASSGQTSNQPQHF. The DNA of the CDR3 is TGTGCCAGCAGTGGACAGACAAGCAATCAGCCCCAGCATTTT.

In nucleotides, the CDR3 is TGCGCCAGCAGTGAGAGATACGGCACTGAAGCTTTCTTT. Amino acid sequence: CASSERYGTEAFF. The chain is built from TRBV10-2 and TRBJ1-1; D remains ambiguous. Trimming cost V 2 bases and J 4 bases, with 8 bases left between them. Germline V gene sequence: CDR1 WSHSY, CDR2 SAAADI. This CDR3 is 13 amino acids long.

The chain couples TRBV7-8 to TRBJ1-1, with D possibly matching TRBD1 (5 bases). Per the germline V gene, CDR1 is SGHVS and CDR2 is FQNEAQ. V gave up 4 bases and J gave up 5 bases, with 20 bases separating them. The CDR3 runs to 16 residues. The CDR3 bases are TGTGCCAGCAGCTCTAGCGGTCGGGGCCGCAGGACTGAAGCTTTCTTT. Residues: CASSSSGRGRRTEAFF.

The V and J genes are TRBV4-1 and TRBJ1-2, with TRBD1 matching 7 bases. This CDR3 region has 17 residues. CDR1 MGHRA and CDR2 YSYEKL come from the germline V gene. Trimming at V came to 1 base and at J to 2 bases, leaving 10 bases not matched to a gene. This CDR3 is CASSQVEGGALNYGYTF. The CDR3 DNA reads as TGCGCCAGCAGCCAAGTCGAAGGGGGCGCTTTGAACTATGGCTACACCTTC.

The V and J genes are TRBV5-1 and TRBJ1-1; unclear D gene. Germline CDR1 and CDR2: SGHRS and YFSETQ. The CDR3 consists of 13 residues. V lost 0 bases and J lost 5, with 8 bases in between. The CDR3 DNA reads as TGCGCCAGCAGCTTGGCAATTAGTACTGAAGCTTTCTTT. Translating it yields CASSLAISTEAFF.

The chain has TRBV6-5 and TRBJ1-5; D gene unclear. Germline V CDR1 and CDR2: MNHEY, SVGAGI. The V end was cut by 2 bases, the J end by 3 bases, with 5 bases between. This CDR3 has 13 residues. The CDR3 DNA sequence: TGTGCCAGCAGTTACACTCCCAATCAGCCCCAGCATTTT. Protein sequence: CASSYTPNQPQHF.

This clone was detected once. The chain has TRBV5-1 and TRBJ2-3, with D maybe TRBD1 (6 bases). Trimming took off 3 bases at V and 2 bases at J, with 13 bases between the two ends. Germline V CDR1 and CDR2: SGHRS, YFSETQ. This CDR3 region has 15 residues. CDR3 sequence: CASSSRGWYTDTQYF. The CDR3 DNA is TGCGCCAGCAGCTCCAGGGGATGGTACACAGATACGCAGTATTTT.